This T cell receptor (beta chain) was documented in a study of blood T cell repertoires in COVID-19. Study details: T cells, B-cell-depleted T cells, or PBMCs supplied cDNA or gDNA.

The CDR3 loop spans 15 amino acids. After removal of 1 base from V and 5 bases from J, the junction contained 9 bases not matched to a gene. Germline V lookup: CDR1 SGHDT, CDR2 YYEEEE. This clone was picked up one time. Assay: immunoSEQ multiplex PCR; the TCRdb copy retains only in-frame clones and omits some. This sample carries some 180,000 clones, over 70% of them seen once, and the ten largest clones take approximately 6.9%. The chain is built from TRBV5-6 and TRBJ2-7; 7 bases align to TRBD1. Sequencing was done on a sample of peripheral blood. The TCR sequence derives from a man aged 55 to 70 with acute or convalescent COVID-19. The CDR3 sequence: CASSLMRQGGHEQYF. DNA for the CDR3: TGTGCCAGCAGCTTGATGCGACAGGGTGGCCACGAGCAGTACTTC.